This T cell receptor beta chain was obtained from a study of identical twins. TCRdb re-analysed the 5' RACE reads in MiXCR, keeping a single row per CDR3 protein. This table has 450,000 or so distinct CDR3 sequences, about 14% appearing once. The CDR3 has 14 residues. Trimming removed 3 bases from V and 2 bases from J, with 11 bases in between. Overall study results and limits: Models came in too low on out-of-frame TCR alpha sharing in monozygotic twins.

This clonotype was seen a handful of times. Its antigen is currently unknown. The same sample was also used in a study of yellow fever vaccine responses in identical twins.

The sequencing sample was made of CD4+ T cells sorted from blood. This sequence was found in a woman younger than 30 in good health. The chain is built from TRBV12-3 or TRBV12-4 and TRBJ2-7; tentatively, D is TRBD2 (6 bases). The chain's CDR3 is CASSFGTLTYEQYF. In nucleotides, the CDR3 is TGTGCCAGCAGTTTCGGGACTCTAACCTACGAGCAGTACTTC.